Each of the 11 T cell receptor beta chains below was sequenced from the same sample in a study of post-analysis software for immune sequencing data. Study-level points and caveats: Controls showed lower frequencies than patients for roughly 5 TRBV segments, and TRBV5-6, TRBV5-1 and TRBV20-1 were among these.

These receptors' targets are unknown. Libraries were made from TCR beta cDNA, and they carried unique molecular identifiers. TCRdb fed the PCR reads into MiXCR, producing one record per CDR3 protein. The table has some 690,000 distinct CDR3 sequences, approximately 60% seen once; the top ten hold about 10%. The material sequenced was blood. The receptor source for this set is a girl aged 2-10 years with multiple sclerosis.

Remarks on this clonotype: A much larger clone lies a single base off, so this may be a read error. This chain uses TRBV5-1 with TRBJ2-3; D perhaps matches TRBD2 (6 bases). This CDR3 spans 15 amino acids. V gave up 0 bases and J gave up 0 bases, with 8 bases separating them. From germline, CDR1 is SGHRS and CDR2 YFSETQ. DNA for the CDR3: TGCGCCAGCAGCTTGGTCGGGACTAGCACAGATACGCAGTATTTT. Its protein product is CASSLVGTSTDTQYF.

This sequence joins TRBV7-9 and TRBJ1-6, with 9 nucleotides matching TRBD1. V shed 4 bases, J shed 7 bases, and the junction held 5 bases outside the gene matches. The germline CDR1 and CDR2 sequences are SEHNR and FQNEAQ (reference sequence). The CDR3 extends over 15 amino acids. This CDR3 reads CASSWTGEGNSPLHF. CDR3 DNA sequence: TGTGCCAGCAGCTGGACAGGGGAAGGGAATTCACCCCTCCACTTT.

The chain joins TRBV11-2 to TRBJ2-4; 7 bases agree with TRBD2. The end of the DNA aligns better with TRBJ2-7, so the J call may be wrong. Germline values: CDR1 SGHAT, CDR2 FQNNGV. This CDR3 has 15 residues. CDR3 nucleotide sequence: TGTGCCAGCAGCTTAGATCCGACTAGCCGCTACGAGCAGTACTTC. It translates to CASSLDPTSRYEQYF.

This sequence joins TRBV6-5 and TRBJ2-7, with D perhaps matching TRBD2 (7 bases). Per germline, CDR1 MNHEY and CDR2 SVGAGI. V was cut by 6 bases and J by 7 bases, with 22 bases left in between. The CDR3 is 15 amino acids. The CDR3 sequence: CASRRTGGGYNEQYF. DNA for the CDR3: TGTGCCAGCAGGAGGACTGGGGGGGGCTACAATGAGCAGTACTTC.

V gene TRBV29-1 combines with J gene TRBJ1-1; 11 bases are shared with TRBD1. Germline CDR1 and CDR2: SQVTM and ANQGSEA. CDR3 length: 13 residues. The CDR3 bases are TGCAGTGGTTTCGGACAGGGGGCAACTGAAGCTTTCTTT. It codes for CSGFGQGATEAFF.

The chain is built from TRBV20-1 and TRBJ2-1, with D maybe TRBD2 (5 bases). The germline V gene encodes CDR1 DFQATT and CDR2 SNEGSKA (reference sequence). V was clipped by 3 bases and J by 4 bases, with 10 bases between them. The CDR3 is 13 amino acids. This CDR3 reads CSARSTRYNEQFF. The CDR3 DNA reads TGCAGTGCTAGGTCCACTAGATACAATGAGCAGTTCTTC.

The genes are TRBV19 and TRBJ1-2, with TRBD1 identical over 9 bases. Germline values: CDR1 LNHDA, CDR2 SQIVND (reference sequence). The CDR3 has 17 residues. V was clipped by 6 bases and J by 0 bases; unmatched bases: 11. CDR3 sequence reads: CASSPRPGQGSNYGYTF. The DNA for the CDR3 is TGTGCCAGTAGCCCTCGACCGGGACAGGGATCTAACTATGGCTACACCTTC.

The gene calls are TRBV5-6 and TRBJ2-1, with TRBD1 matching 8 bases. V shed 2 bases and J 2 bases; nucleotides not matched to a gene: 3. The germline V gene has CDR1 SGHDT and CDR2 YYEEEE. This CDR3 spans 15 amino acids. The CDR3 here is CASSFTDRAYNEQFF. CDR3 DNA sequence: TGTGCCAGCAGCTTCACGGACAGGGCCTACAATGAGCAGTTCTTC.

This chain joins TRBV20-1 and TRBJ2-1; 9 bases fit TRBD2. The trim removed 3 bases at V and 8 bases at J, leaving 8 bases unmatched. There are 14 residues in the CDR3. Germline V gene lookup returns CDR1 DFQATT and CDR2 SNEGSKA (reference sequence). CDR3 in amino acids: CSASQPSGKYEQFF. In DNA, the CDR3 is TGCAGTGCTAGTCAGCCTAGCGGGAAGTATGAGCAGTTCTTC.

The chain combines TRBV5-1 with TRBJ2-1, with D perhaps TRBD2 (5 bases). The CDR3 covers 14 residues. V was pared by 4 bases and J by 7 bases, with 15 bases between. Germline V gives CDR1 SGHRS, CDR2 YFSETQ. DNA for the CDR3: TGCGCCAGCAGCCCCTGGACTCTTGGGAATGAGCAGTTCTTC. Its protein product is CASSPWTLGNEQFF.

In this sample, this clonotype turned up a few times. The chain is built from TRBV5-1 and TRBJ2-5; 7 bases agree with TRBD1. V lost 0 bases to trimming and J lost 2 bases; unmatched junction nucleotides: 4. CDR3 size: 15 residues. Germline CDR1 is SGHRS and CDR2 is YFSETQ. The CDR3 DNA reads as TGCGCCAGCAGCTTGGCGACAGGGCAACAAGAGACCCAGTACTTC. Protein: CASSLATGQQETQYF. Looking up the rest from reference TRBV5-1 and TRBJ2-5 gives the full variable domain: KAGVTQTPRYLIKTRGQQVTLSCSPISGHRSVSWYQQTPGQGLQFLFEYFSETQRNKGNFPGRFSGRQFSNSRSEMNVSTLELGDSALYLCASSLATGQQETQYFGPGTRLLVL.